This T cell receptor (beta chain) stems from a study of cytomegalovirus exposure and HLA in healthy donors. The donors belonged to the approximately 120-subject validation cohort, separate from the roughly 650-subject first cohort. General study results and limits: Later, an analysis found that TCR clusters from the first cohort tended to co-occur in the roughly 110 validation repertoires. The study listed 150 to 200 cytomegalovirus-associated TCR beta chains. Generally TCR sequences proved uncommon, though certain public TCRs appeared in numerous donors.

In the case of this clone: What it recognizes is unknown.

Libraries were prepared by immunoSEQ multiplex PCR; TCRdb keeps only in-frame clonotypes and omits some of them. The table lists 250,000 or so clones, around nine tenths of them singletons. After removal of 3 bases from V and 4 bases from J, the junction contained 4 bases not matched to a gene. The germline V gene has CDR1 SNHLY and CDR2 FYNNEI. This CDR3 has 15 residues. This chain links TRBV2 with TRBJ2-1, with 9 bases aligning to TRBD2. The sequencing input was PBMCs. The source is a man aged 18 to 30 in good health and CMV-seronegative. The DNA of the CDR3 is TGTGCCAGCAGTGATCCGCTAGCGGGATACAATGAGCAGTTCTTC. This encodes CASSDPLAGYNEQFF.